This T cell receptor (beta chain) was profiled in a study of human T cells and chemical hapten exposure. This clonotype came up many times. TCRdb itself ran the RACE reads through MiXCR, one entry per CDR3 protein. The data show over 55,000 distinct CDR3 sequences, around 10% seen once. Germline V gene data show CDR1 as DFQATT and CDR2 as SNEGSKA (reference sequence). The CDR3 covers 14 residues. Trimming pared 3 bases from V and 0 bases from J, leaving 10 bases between. As for time point: patch test 3, about 24 weeks after DPC sensitization. Treatment: therapeutic diphenylcyclopropenone sensitization with weekly scalp DPC.

The sequencing here drew on whole blood, taken in connection with sensitization to the hapten diphenylcyclopropenone (DPC). The TCR sequence derives from a woman aged 50 to 65 with alopecia areata. Some clones in this sample may be carry-over from other donors' samples. The chain couples TRBV20-1 to TRBJ2-3; D is ambiguous. CDR3 region: CSASNGASTDTQYF. The CDR3 nucleotides are TGCAGTGCTAGTAACGGAGCTAGCACAGATACGCAGTATTTT.